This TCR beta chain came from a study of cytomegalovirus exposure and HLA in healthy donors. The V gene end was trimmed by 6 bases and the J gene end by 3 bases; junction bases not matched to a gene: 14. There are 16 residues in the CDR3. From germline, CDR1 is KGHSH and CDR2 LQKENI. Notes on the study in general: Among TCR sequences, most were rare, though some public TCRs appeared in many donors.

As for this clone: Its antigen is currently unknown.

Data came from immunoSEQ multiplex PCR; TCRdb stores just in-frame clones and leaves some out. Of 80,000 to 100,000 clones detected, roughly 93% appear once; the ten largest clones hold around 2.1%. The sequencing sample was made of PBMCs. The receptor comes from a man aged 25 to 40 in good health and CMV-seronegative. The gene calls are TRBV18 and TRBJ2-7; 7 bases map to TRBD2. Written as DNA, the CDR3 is TGTGCCAGCTCGTCCCTGTCTGCGGGAGTAATCTACGAGCAGTACTTC. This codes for CASSSLSAGVIYEQYF.